This T cell receptor (beta chain) was sequenced during a study of neurological immune-mediated disorders. TCRdb fed the 5' RACE reads into MiXCR, producing one record per CDR3 protein. The table records fewer than 45,000 distinct CDR3 sequences, more than 5% of them present only once. This clonotype was recorded many times. The antigen is not known. Overall study findings and caveats: Expanded clones shared no identical CDR3 amino acid sequences across subjects, which suggested private TCR-beta repertoires in all groups.

Germline CDR1 is ENHRY and CDR2 is SYGVKD. The trim removed 10 bases at V and 4 bases at J, leaving 13 bases unmatched. CDR3 size: 16 residues. The sorted libraries took some 920,000 CD4+ or CD8+ T cells. V is TRBV10-3 and J is TRBJ2-2; 9 positions agree with TRBD2. The receptor comes from a woman aged 40 to 50 in good health. The specimen was CD4+ T cells from blood. CDR3 sequence (DNA): TGTGCCACCGAACGGGGGCTAGCGGGAAGCACCGGGGAGCTGTTTTTT. Its translation is CATERGLAGSTGELFF.